This TCR beta chain was identified during a study of T cell responses to AZD1222 COVID-19 vaccine. Study results and limitations: The study identified only a handful of AZD1222 recipients as seropositive at baseline.

Comments on this clone: Its matching antigen is unknown.

Produced via immunoSEQ multiplex PCR; TCRdb's table is partial and in-frame only. The sample contains 120,000 or so clones, 85% to 90% of which appear only once. The clonotype comes from an adult who received the AZD1222 COVID-19 vaccine. The specimen comprised peripheral blood, sampled 28 days after the second AZD1222 dose.

The CDR3 sequence: CAISGASYEQYF. The CDR3 coding sequence is TGTGCCATTTCTGGGGCTTCCTACGAGCAGTACTTC. J is TRBJ2-7 and V is TRBV10-3; TRBD1 might be the D (5 bases). V lost 9 bases, J lost 1 base, and 10 bases lay in between. The V gene's germline CDR1 is ENHRY and CDR2 SYGVKD. CDR3 length equals 12 residues.